Detailed here is one T cell receptor beta chain. Its antigen is as yet unknown. These data come from a study of T cell responses to AZD1222 COVID-19 vaccine. This CDR3 is 13 amino acids long. CDR1 is SQVTM, CDR2 ANQGSEA, per germline. The V gene lost 4 bases and the J gene lost 5 bases, with 15 bases spanning the gap. Profiling relied on immunoSEQ multiplex PCR, and the TCRdb table lists in-frame clones only, not all of them. This table holds more than 150,000 clones, 70% to 90% found once. Study findings and constraints: A reported finding is that nearly half of spike-specific TCRs target unmutated variant regions. Distributed over spike, vaccine-associated CD4 TCRs predominated at 160-218 and 743-854. Donors were chiefly white British, with a greater number of females, and clonal diversity was perhaps underestimated. Baseline seropositivity characterized only a handful of AZD1222 recipients.

The clonotype comes from an adult in good health. The sample consisted of peripheral blood, taken on day 0 of AZD1222 vaccination. V is TRBV29-1 and J is TRBJ2-7, with unresolved D. Written as DNA, the CDR3 is TGCAGCGTTGGAGGCTTCCTACTGGACGAGCAGTACTTC. Residues: CSVGGFLLDEQYF.